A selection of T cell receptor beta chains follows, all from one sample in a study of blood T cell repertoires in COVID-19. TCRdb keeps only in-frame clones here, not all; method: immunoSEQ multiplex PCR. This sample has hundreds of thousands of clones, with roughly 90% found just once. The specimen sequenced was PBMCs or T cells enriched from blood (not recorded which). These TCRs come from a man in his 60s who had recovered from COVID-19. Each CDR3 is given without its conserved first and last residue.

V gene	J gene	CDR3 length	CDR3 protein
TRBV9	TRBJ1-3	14	ASSEGAGAAGNTIY
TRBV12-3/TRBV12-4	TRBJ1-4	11	ASSSRENEKLF
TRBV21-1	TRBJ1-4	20	ASSTKKRGRQGRNTTNEKLF
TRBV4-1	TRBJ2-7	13	ASSQGLRQIYEQY
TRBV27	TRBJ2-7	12	ASSAGLASYEQY
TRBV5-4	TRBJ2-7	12	ASSLARGTYEQY
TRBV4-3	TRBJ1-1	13	ASSQDNVAGAEAF
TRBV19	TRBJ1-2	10	ASSIGGSGYT
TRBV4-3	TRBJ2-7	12	ASSQDSRQYEQY
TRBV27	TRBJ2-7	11	ASSLTVSYEQY
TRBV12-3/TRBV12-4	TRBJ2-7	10	ASSSDSYEQY
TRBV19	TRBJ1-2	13	ASSISTGGDYGYT
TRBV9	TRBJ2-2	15	ASSDRQGAEDTGELF
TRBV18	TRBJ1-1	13	ASSPPMGLYTEAF
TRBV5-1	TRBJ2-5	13	ASSPGSGREETQY
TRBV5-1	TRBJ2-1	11	ASNHRERGEQF
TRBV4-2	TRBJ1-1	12	ASSHDRGGTEAF
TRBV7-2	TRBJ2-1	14	ASSLGGESSYNEQF
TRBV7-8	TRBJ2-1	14	ASSLTSDISYNEQF
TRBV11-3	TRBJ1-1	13	ASSPPGTGYTEAF
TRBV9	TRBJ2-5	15	ASSVSGTSGRGGTQY
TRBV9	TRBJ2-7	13	ASSDGDTDLNEQY
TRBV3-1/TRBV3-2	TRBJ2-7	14	ASSQEFSGSSSEQY
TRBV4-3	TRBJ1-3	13	ASSQNQGAGNTIY
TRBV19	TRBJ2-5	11	ASSIGRGETQY
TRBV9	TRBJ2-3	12	ASSPTGERDTQY
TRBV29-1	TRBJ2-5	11	SVTGLAGGPPY
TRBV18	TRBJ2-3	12	ASSQTGDSLAQY